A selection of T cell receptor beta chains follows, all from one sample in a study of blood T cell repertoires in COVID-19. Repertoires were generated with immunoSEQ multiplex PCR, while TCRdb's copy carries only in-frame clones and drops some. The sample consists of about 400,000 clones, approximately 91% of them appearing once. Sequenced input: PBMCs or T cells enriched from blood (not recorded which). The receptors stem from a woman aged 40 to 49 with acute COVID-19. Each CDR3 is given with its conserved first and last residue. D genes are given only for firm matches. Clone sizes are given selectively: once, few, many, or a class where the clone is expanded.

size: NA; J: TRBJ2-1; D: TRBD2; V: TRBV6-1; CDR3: CASSETLGLAGGSDEQFF; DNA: TGTGCCAGCAGTGAAACCCTCGGACTAGCGGGGGGCTCGGATGAGCAGTTCTTC
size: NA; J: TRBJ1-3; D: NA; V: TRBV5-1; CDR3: CASSLEQGSGNTIYF; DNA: TGCGCCAGCAGCTTGGAGCAGGGCAGTGGAAACACCATATATTTT
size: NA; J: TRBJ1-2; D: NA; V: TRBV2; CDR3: CASRQRDGYTF; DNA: TGTGCCAGCAGGCAGAGGGATGGCTACACCTTC
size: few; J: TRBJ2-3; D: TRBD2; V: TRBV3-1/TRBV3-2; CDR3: CASSQTSGGGRGQYF; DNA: TGTGCCAGCAGCCAAACTAGCGGGGGAGGTCGAGGGCAGTATTTT
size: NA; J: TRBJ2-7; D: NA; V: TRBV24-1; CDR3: CATSDLLEQYF; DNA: TGTGCCACCAGTGATCTCTTGGAGCAGTACTTC
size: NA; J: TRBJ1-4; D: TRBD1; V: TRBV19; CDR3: CASSDRDAANEKLFF; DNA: TGTGCCAGTAGCGACAGGGATGCAGCTAATGAAAAACTGTTTTTT
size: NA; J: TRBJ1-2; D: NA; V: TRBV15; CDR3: CATSSGLKLDGYTF; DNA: TGTGCCACCAGCTCGGGACTCAAGTTGGATGGCTACACCTTC
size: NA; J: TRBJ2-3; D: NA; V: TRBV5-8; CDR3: CASRPEGTDTQYF; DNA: TGTGCCAGCAGACCCGAGGGCACAGATACGCAGTATTTT
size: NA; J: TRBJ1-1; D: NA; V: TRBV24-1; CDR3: CATRGSNTEAFF; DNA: TGTGCCACTCGGGGATCGAACACTGAAGCTTTCTTT
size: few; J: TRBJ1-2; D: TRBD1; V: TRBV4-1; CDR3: CASSQGDRNYGYTF; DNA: TGCGCCAGCAGCCAAGGGGACAGGAACTATGGCTACACCTTC
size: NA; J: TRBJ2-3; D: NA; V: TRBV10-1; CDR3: CASSEGSAADHGDTQYF; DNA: TGCGCCAGCAGTGAGGGGTCCGCGGCAGACCACGGCGATACGCAGTATTTT
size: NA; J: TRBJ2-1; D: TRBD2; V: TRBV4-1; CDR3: CASSHLAGSYNEQFF; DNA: TGCGCCAGCAGCCACCTAGCGGGCTCCTACAATGAGCAGTTCTTC
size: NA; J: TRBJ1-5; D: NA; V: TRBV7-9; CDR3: CASSPQGYSNQPQHF; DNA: TGTGCCAGCAGCCCGCAGGGGTATAGCAATCAGCCCCAGCATTTT
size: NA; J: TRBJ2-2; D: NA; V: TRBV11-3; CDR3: CASSLVLGAGELFF; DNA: TGTGCCAGCAGCTTAGTGCTGGGAGCGGGGGAGCTGTTTTTT
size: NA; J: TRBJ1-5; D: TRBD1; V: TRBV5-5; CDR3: CASSLDQGARGQPQHF; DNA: TGTGCCAGCAGCTTGGATCAGGGGGCGAGAGGTCAGCCCCAGCATTTT
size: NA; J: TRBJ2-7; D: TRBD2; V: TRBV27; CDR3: CASSFSAGGLLEQYF; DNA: TGTGCCAGCAGTTTTTCTGCGGGGGGGCTTCTCGAGCAGTACTTC
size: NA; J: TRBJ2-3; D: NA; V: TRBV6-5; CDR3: CASKQGTSTDTQYF; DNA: TGTGCCAGCAAACAGGGCACTAGCACAGATACGCAGTATTTT
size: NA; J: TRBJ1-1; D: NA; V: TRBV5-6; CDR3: CASSLAGGTKTEAFF; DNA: TGTGCCAGCAGCTTGGCCGGAGGCACGAAAACTGAAGCTTTCTTT
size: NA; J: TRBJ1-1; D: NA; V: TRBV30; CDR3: CACGPGGEAFF; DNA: TGTGCCTGCGGGCCGGGGGGTGAAGCTTTCTTT
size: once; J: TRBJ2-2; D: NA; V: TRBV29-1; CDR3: CSVAGGPYTGELFF; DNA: TGCAGCGTTGCCGGGGGGCCTTACACCGGGGAGCTGTTTTTT
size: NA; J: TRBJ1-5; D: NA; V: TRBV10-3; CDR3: CAISSSINQPQHF; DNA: TGTGCCATCAGTAGTAGCATTAATCAGCCCCAGCATTTT
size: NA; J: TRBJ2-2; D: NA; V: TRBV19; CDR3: CASSIVRYSSGGELFF; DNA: TGTGCCAGTAGTATAGTTCGGTATTCTTCGGGCGGGGAGCTGTTTTTT
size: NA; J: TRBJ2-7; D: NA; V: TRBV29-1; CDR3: CSVEASAASYEQYF; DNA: TGCAGCGTTGAGGCCAGCGCGGCGAGCTACGAGCAGTACTTC
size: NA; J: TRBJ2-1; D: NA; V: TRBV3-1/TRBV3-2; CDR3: CASSHNSGGVRDEQFF; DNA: TGTGCCAGCAGCCACAACAGTGGCGGGGTTCGGGATGAGCAGTTCTTC
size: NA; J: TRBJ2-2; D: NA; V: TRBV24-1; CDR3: CATQRQANTGELFF; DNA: TGTGCCACCCAGAGACAGGCAAACACCGGGGAGCTGTTTTTT
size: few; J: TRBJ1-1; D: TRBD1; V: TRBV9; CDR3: CASSVGTGDSTEAFF; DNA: TGTGCCAGCAGCGTAGGGACAGGGGACAGTACTGAAGCTTTCTTT
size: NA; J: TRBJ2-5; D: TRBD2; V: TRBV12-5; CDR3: CASSAGVEETQYF; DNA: TGTGCTAGTTCAGCGGGGGTAGAAGAGACCCAGTACTTC
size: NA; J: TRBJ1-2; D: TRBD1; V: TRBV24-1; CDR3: CATSDPDRGPYGYTF; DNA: TGTGCCACCAGTGATCCAGACAGGGGACCCTATGGCTACACCTTC
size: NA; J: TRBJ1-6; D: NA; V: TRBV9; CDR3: CASSVGGSPLHF; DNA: TGTGCCAGCAGCGTCGGGGGTTCACCCCTCCACTTT
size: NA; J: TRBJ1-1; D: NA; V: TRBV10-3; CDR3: CAISDGKRNTEAFF; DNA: TGTGCCATCAGTGACGGTAAGAGAAACACTGAAGCTTTCTTT
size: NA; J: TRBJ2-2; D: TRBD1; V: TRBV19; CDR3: CASSSETGGDGELFF; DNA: TGTGCCAGTAGTAGTGAGACAGGGGGCGACGGGGAGCTGTTTTTT
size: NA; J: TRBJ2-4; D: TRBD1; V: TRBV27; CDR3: CASGIRGTDKNIQYF; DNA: TGTGCCAGCGGTATACGTGGGACAGATAAAAACATTCAGTACTTC
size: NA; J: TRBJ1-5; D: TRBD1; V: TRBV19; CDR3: CASSMGQGFRQPQHF; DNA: TGTGCCAGTAGTATGGGACAGGGATTTCGTCAGCCCCAGCATTTT
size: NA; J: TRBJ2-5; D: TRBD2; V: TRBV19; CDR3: CASGLAGTQYF; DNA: TGTGCCAGTGGACTAGCGGGGACCCAGTACTTC
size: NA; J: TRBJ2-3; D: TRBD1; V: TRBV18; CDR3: CASSPPETGGTDTQYF; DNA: TGTGCCAGCTCACCACCGGAGACAGGGGGTACGGATACGCAGTATTTT
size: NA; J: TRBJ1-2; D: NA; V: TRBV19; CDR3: CASSSNPGNRGYTF; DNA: TGTGCCAGTAGTAGTAACCCAGGGAATAGAGGCTACACCTTC
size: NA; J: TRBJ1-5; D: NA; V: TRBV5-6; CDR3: CASSFHPDSGQPQHF; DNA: TGTGCCAGCAGTTTCCACCCCGATTCGGGTCAGCCCCAGCATTTT
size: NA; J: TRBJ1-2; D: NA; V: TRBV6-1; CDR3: CASSEAGDFYGYTF; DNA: TGTGCCAGCAGTGAAGCGGGGGACTTCTATGGCTACACCTTC
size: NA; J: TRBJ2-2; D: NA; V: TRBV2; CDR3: CARQGGTGELFF; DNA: TGTGCCAGGCAAGGGGGCACCGGGGAGCTGTTTTTT
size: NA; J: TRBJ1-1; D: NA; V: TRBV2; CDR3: CASSAGLNTEAFF; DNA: TGTGCCAGCAGTGCAGGCCTGAACACTGAAGCTTTCTTT
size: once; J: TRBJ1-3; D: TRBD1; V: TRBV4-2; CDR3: CASSHSLTGSPGNTIYF; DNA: TGTGCCAGCAGCCATTCATTGACAGGGTCTCCTGGAAACACCATATATTTT
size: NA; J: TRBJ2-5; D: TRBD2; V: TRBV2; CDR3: CASRDDQWTSAQETQYF; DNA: TGTGCCAGCAGAGACGATCAATGGACTAGCGCCCAAGAGACCCAGTACTTC
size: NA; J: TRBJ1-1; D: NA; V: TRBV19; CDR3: CASSILAALNTEAFF; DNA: TGTGCCAGTAGTATCTTGGCAGCGTTGAACACTGAAGCTTTCTTT
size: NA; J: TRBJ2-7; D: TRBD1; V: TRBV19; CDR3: CASSSRTGTYEQYF; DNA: TGTGCCAGTAGTTCGCGGACAGGGACCTACGAGCAGTACTTC
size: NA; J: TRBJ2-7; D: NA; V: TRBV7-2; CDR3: CASSQGLIPLYEQYF; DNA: TGTGCCAGCAGCCAAGGACTTATACCCCTTTACGAGCAGTACTTC
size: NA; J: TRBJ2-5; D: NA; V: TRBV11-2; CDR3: CASSLVGGGEETQYF; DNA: TGTGCCAGCAGCTTAGTGGGAGGGGGGGAAGAGACCCAGTACTTC
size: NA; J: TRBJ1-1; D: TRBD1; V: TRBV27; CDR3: CASRLGTGNTEAFF; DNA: TGTGCCAGCAGGTTGGGGACAGGGAACACTGAAGCTTTCTTT
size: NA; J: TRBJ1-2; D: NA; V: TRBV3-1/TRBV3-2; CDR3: CASSSGDGYTF; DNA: TGTGCCAGCAGCTCAGGGGATGGCTACACCTTC
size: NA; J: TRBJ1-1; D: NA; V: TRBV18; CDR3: CASSHSAGVPEAFF; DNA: TGTGCCAGCTCACACAGCGCCGGGGTCCCCGAAGCTTTCTTT
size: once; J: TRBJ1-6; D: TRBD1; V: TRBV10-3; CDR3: CAISESRGLGSPLHF; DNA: TGTGCCATCAGTGAGTCGAGGGGGCTCGGATCACCCCTCCACTTT
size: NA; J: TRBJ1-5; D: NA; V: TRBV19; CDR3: CASSISREQPQHF; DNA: TGTGCCAGTAGTATATCCAGGGAACAGCCCCAGCATTTT
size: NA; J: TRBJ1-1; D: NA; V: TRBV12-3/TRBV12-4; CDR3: CASSPARGIEAFF; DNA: TGTGCCAGCAGTCCCGCCAGGGGCATTGAAGCTTTCTTT
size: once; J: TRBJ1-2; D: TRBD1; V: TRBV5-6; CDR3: CASSYGQEDYGYTF; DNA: TGTGCCAGCAGCTACGGACAGGAAGACTATGGCTACACCTTC
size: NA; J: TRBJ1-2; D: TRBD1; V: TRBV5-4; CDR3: CASSSLRQGARGYTF; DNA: TGTGCCAGCAGCTCGCTCCGACAGGGGGCTCGCGGCTACACCTTC
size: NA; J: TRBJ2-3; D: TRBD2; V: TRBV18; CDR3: CASSPRSGRTDTQYF; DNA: TGTGCCAGCTCACCACGCTCCGGGAGGACAGATACGCAGTATTTT